The present TCR beta chain was sequenced within a study of blood T cell repertoires in COVID-19 (TCRdb year 2020). Study-level background: Samples covering the acute and convalescent phases of COVID-19 were provided by collaborators in the United States, Italy and Spain. A freely available public database, intended as a resource for researchers studying the immune response to SARS-CoV-2, is where the repertoires were released. Sample metadata almost always included a de-identified subject ID, COVID-19 status, age in years and sex. The dataset comprised deeply sampled blood TCRbeta repertoires from subjects exposed to, actively infected with, or recovered from COVID-19. Samples were obtained from the ongoing ImmuneRACE study (first 160 participants) and from approximately 1,200 subjects provided by 6 global collaborators. Where available, HLA class I and class II types were obtained from metadata supplied by the sample provider rather than from assay-based typing. The material from the prospective study consisted of cDNA or gDNA derived from T cells, B-cell-depleted T cells, or PBMCs.

The CDR3 has 14 amino acids, counting the end cysteine and phenylalanine. The DNA shown is the 42-base CDR3, in frame from base 1. The junction carries 7 bases between V and J, which are trimmed by 0 bases and 4 bases respectively. The germline V gene (reference sequence) gives CDR1 as LGHDT and CDR2 as YNNKEL. Enrolling through a virtual design, the prospective study's participants ranged in age from about 18 to 89 years and lived across 24 United States geographic areas. In the prospective study, participants were assigned to cohorts based on the clinical history participants reported in a screening survey and a study questionnaire. For ImmuneRACE Cohort 3, a participant was defined as recovered based on two consecutive negative NP/OP PCR tests, clearance by a healthcare professional, or resolution of symptoms. In the prospective study, whole blood, serum and a nasopharyngeal or oropharyngeal swab were collected from each participant by mobile phlebotomists. Additional blood draws and questionnaires over an approximately 2-month period could optionally be provided by prospective study participants. Blood samples from the prospective study were shipped frozen or at room temperature prior to DNA extraction.

The paper's findings and limits, for the study overall: How much clinical and demographic metadata was included differed by source and by participant, and the metadata was provided uncurated.

About this clone itself: Its antigen is unknown. No base quality information exists; no much larger clone differs at one position.

TCRbeta CDR3 regions were amplified from genomic DNA using the immunoSEQ Assay, a bias-controlled multiplex PCR. Per the source publication's procedure: The number of nucleated cells in each sample was estimated from the amplification of reference gene primers within the assay. To quantify the absolute abundance of each unique TCRbeta CDR3 rearrangement, sequence reads were collapsed and filtered. Productive Simpson clonality was computed per sample as the square root of Simpson's diversity index over productive rearrangements. TCRdb re-hosts the immuneACCESS table, in-frame sequences only. Its copies lack some clones; in the studies checked, an unresolved V gene accounts for under half of them, and the cause for the rest is not known. D and trimming were read from the DNA, whereas the V and J calls and clone size are those reported in that table. The sample has about 350,000 clones on record, roughly 86% of them singletons. The top ten clonotypes cover approximately 5.3% of the sample.

The sequenced material came from PBMCs or T cells enriched from blood (not recorded which). The chain joins TRBV3-1 (or the pseudogene TRBV3-2) to TRBJ2-1, with the D segment identity uncertain. The origin of this receptor is a woman aged 25 to 45 who had recovered from COVID-19. The nucleotide sequence is TGTGCCAGCAGCCAAGATTCCGTGTACAATGAGCAGTTCTTC. Translated, this is CASSQDSVYNEQFF.